This TCR beta chain was identified in a study of response to subunit inactivated influenza vaccine. TCRdb processed the RT-PCR reads anew with MiXCR; each CDR3 protein has one entry. The table has roughly 780,000 distinct CDR3 sequences, around 20% seen once; the top ten hold about 11%. This material consisted of PBMCs from blood, taken 5 days after vaccination. The sequence was obtained from a man in his forties or fifties who received an inactivated influenza vaccine.

In DNA, the CDR3 is TGTGCCAGTAGCCTCAGGGGTGGCGACTATGGCTACACCTTC. Its translation is CASSLRGGDYGYTF. The V gene is TRBV19, the J gene TRBJ1-2; possible D gene TRBD1, 6 bases. V lost 6 bases and J 3 bases, leaving 14 bases between the germline ends. Germline V gives CDR1 LNHDA, CDR2 SQIVND (reference sequence). The CDR3 has 14 amino acids.